This TCR beta chain stems from a study of beta chain features in type 1 diabetes. General study points: All four CD4+ subsets from Type 1 diabetes patients carried moderately but significantly shorter TCRB CDR3s.

V lost 5 bases and J lost 10, with 17 bases in between. Per germline, CDR1 SGHTA and CDR2 FQGNSA. This CDR3 contains 14 residues. Regarding this clone: Its antigen remains unknown.

As every portion of the isolated RNA was reverse transcribed, the sequencing read expressed TCRB transcripts. Profiled with immunoSEQ multiplex PCR; TCRdb holds only in-frame clones, not every one. The top ten hold less than 0.65% of the sample, which has more than 300,000 clones, over 9% seen once. CD45RO/CCR7/CD25/CD127/CD95/CD27 staining was used to isolate CD4+ naive, central memory, regulatory and stem cell-like memory cells by sorting. The TCR was taken from a man aged 25-40 years with type 1 diabetes. The specimen was central memory CD4+ T cells from blood. This rearrangement joins TRBV7-2 to TRBJ1-4; D perhaps matches TRBD1 (5 bases). This CDR3 reads CASSLDSRAVKLFF. CDR3 DNA sequence: TGTGCCAGCAGCCTAGATTCCAGGGCGGTAAAACTGTTTTTT.